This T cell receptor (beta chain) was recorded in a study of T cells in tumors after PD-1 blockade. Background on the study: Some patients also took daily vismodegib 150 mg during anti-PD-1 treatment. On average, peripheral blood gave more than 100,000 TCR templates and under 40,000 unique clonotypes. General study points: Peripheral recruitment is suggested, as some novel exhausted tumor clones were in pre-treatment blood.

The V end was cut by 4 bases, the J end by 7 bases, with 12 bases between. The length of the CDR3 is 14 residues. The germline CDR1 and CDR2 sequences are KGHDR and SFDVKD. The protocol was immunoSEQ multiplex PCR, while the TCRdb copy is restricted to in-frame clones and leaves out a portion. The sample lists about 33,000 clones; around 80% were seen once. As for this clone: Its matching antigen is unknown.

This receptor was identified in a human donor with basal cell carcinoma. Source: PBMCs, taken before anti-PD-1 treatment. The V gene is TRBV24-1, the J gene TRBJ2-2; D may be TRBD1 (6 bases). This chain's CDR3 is CATSDYRDIGELFF. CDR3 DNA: TGTGCCACCAGTGACTACAGGGACATCGGGGAGCTGTTTTTT.